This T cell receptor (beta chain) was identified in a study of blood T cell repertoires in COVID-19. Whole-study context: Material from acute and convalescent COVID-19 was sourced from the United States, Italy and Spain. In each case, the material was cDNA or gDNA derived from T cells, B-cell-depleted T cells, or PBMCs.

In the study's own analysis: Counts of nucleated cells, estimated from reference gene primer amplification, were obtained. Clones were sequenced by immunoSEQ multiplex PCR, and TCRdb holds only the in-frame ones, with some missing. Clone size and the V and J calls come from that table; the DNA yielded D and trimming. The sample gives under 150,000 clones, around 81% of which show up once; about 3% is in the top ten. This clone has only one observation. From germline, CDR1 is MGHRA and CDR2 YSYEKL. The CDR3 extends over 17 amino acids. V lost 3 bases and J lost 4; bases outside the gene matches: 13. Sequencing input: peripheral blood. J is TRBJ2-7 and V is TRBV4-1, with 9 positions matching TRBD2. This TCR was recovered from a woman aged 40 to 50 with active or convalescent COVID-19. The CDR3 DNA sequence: TGCGCCAGCAGCCAGGAAGCGGGAGGCCGGGGTGGATACGAGCAGTACTTC. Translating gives CASSQEAGGRGGYEQYF.